The source of this TCR beta chain is a study of T cells in Graves' hyperthyroidism and ophthalmopathy. Template material for amplifying TCR beta CDR3 regions consisted of RNA transcripts. TCR CDR3 underwent first-round RT-PCR with the HTBI primer set. TCRdb re-derived calls from the multiplex PCR reads in MiXCR, one entry per CDR3 protein. The repertoire consists of about 500,000 distinct CDR3 sequences, with approximately 15% occurring once and the leading ten covering roughly 17%. This clonotype was recorded many times. What was sequenced was blood. The receptor comes from a young woman with Graves' hyperthyroidism.

Written as DNA, the CDR3 is TGTGCCAGCAGCCAAGGGAGGGCCGATGAGCAGTTCTTC. It codes for CASSQGRADEQFF. This chain links TRBV3-1 with TRBJ2-1, with TRBD2 as a possible D gene (6 bases). V dropped 1 base and J dropped 8 bases, with 9 bases sitting between them. The CDR3 is made up of 13 amino acids. CDR1 LGHDT and CDR2 YNNKEL come from the germline V gene (reference sequence).